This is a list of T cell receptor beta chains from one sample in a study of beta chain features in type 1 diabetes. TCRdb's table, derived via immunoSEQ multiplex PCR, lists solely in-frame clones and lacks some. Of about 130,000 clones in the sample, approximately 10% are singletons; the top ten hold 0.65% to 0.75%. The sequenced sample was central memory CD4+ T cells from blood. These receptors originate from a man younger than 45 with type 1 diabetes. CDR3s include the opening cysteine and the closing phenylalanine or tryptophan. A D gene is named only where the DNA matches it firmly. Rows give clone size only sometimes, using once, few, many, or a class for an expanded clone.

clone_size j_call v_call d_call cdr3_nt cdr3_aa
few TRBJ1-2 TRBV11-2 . TGTGCCAGCAGCTTATACGCAGCGAACTTAAACTATGGCTACACCTTC CASSLYAANLNYGYTF
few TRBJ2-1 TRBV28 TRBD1 TGTGCCAGCAGTTATCCGGGACAGGGTGGTAATGAGCAGTTCTTC CASSYPGQGGNEQFF
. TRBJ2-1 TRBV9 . TGTGCCAGCAGCCCAGTCTTTGAGGGTGAGCAGTTCTTC CASSPVFEGEQFF
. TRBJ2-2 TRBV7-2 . TGTGCCAGCTCGAGAGTAAACACCGGGGAGCTGTTTTTT CASSRVNTGELFF
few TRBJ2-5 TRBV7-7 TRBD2 TGTGCTAGCAGCTTGCTAGCGGGGGCCCTGGGGACCCAGTACTTC CASSLLAGALGTQYF
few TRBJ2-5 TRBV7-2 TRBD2 TGTGCCAGCAGCCCAGCCGGGAGGGAAGAGACCCAGTACTTC CASSPAGREETQYF
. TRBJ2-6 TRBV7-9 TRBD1 TGTGCCGGACAGGGTGCTGGGGCCAACGTCCTGACTTTC CAGQGAGANVLTF
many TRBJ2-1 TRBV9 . TGTGCCAGCAGCGTAGTGGGGGCCCTAGACTACAATGAGCAGTTCTTC CASSVVGALDYNEQFF
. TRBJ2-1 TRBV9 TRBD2 TGTGCCAGCAGCCCGTCAGGGACTAGCGGGGTTAATGAGCAGTTCTTC CASSPSGTSGVNEQFF
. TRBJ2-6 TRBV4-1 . TGCGCCAGCAGCCAAGTGGGGCTAAGCGGACAGGACTACTCTGGGGCCAACGTCCTGACTTTC CASSQVGLSGQDYSGANVLTF
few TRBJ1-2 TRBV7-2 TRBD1 TGTGCCAGCAGCTTAGCCACGGGACAGGGCGACTATGGCTACACCTTC CASSLATGQGDYGYTF
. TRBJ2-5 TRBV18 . TGTGCCAGCTCACCCCAGGAAGGCGCCCTCCAAGAGACCCAGTACTTC CASSPQEGALQETQYF
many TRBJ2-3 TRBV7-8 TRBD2 TGTGCCAGCAGCGGCATAGCGGGGGTTCCAGATACGCAGTATTTT CASSGIAGVPDTQYF
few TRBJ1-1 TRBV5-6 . TGTGCCAGCAGCCTGAACCCAGACACTGAAGCTTTCTTT CASSLNPDTEAFF
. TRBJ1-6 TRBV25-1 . TGTGCCAGCAGTGAATTCGGGGTCCTATCGTCACCCCTCCACTTT CASSEFGVLSSPLHF
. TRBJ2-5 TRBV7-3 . TGTGCCAGCAGCCGACAAGGGGGCGGGGGGAACCAAGAGACCCAGTACTTC CASSRQGGGGNQETQYF
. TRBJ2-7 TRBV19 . TGTGCCAGTGCCGGAGGCGATTCAGGGGCCTACGAGCAGTACTTC CASAGGDSGAYEQYF
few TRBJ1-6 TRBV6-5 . TGTGCCAGCAGTAGCCCGGGACGGGGGAATTCACCCCTCCACTTT CASSSPGRGNSPLHF
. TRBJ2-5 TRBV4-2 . TGTGCCAGCAGCCAAGAAGGGCGGGGCGGGGAGACCCAGTACTTC CASSQEGRGGETQYF
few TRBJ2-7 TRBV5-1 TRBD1 TGCGCCAGCAGCTTGGGGACAGGGCGGGGCGAGCAGTACTTC CASSLGTGRGEQYF
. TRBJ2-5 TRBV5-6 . TGTGCCAGCAGCTCTCCCCGGGACTTACGGGAGACCCAGTACTTC CASSSPRDLRETQYF
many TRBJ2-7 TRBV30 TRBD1 TGTGCCTGGAAGGCAGGGGGTTTTTACGAGCAGTACTTC CAWKAGGFYEQYF
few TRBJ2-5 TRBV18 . TGTGCCAGCACAGAGGCGGGGCAGTACCAAGAGACCCAGTACTTC CASTEAGQYQETQYF
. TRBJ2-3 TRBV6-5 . TGTGCCAGCAGTTACTCTCGCGGGGCCCCGGCGGATACGCAGTATTTT CASSYSRGAPADTQYF
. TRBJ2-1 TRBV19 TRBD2 TGTGCCAGTAGTATAAAGTTGGTTAGCGGGGGAAGCAATGAGCAGTTCTTC CASSIKLVSGGSNEQFF